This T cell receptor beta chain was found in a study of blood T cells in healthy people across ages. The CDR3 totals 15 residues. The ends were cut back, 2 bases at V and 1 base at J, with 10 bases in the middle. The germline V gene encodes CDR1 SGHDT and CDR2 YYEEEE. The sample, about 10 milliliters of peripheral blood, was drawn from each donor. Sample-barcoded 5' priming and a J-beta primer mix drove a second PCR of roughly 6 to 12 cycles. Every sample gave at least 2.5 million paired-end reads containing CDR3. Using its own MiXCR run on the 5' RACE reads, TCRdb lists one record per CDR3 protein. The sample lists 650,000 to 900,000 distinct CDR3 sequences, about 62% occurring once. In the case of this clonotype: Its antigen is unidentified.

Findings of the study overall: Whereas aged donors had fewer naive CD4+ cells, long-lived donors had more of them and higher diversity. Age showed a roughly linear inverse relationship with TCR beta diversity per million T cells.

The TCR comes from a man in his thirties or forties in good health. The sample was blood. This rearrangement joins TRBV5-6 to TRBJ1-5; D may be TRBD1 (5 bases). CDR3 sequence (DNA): TGTGCCAGCAGCTTAGGGGTTTTCAGCAATCAGCCCCAGCATTTT. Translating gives CASSLGVFSNQPQHF.